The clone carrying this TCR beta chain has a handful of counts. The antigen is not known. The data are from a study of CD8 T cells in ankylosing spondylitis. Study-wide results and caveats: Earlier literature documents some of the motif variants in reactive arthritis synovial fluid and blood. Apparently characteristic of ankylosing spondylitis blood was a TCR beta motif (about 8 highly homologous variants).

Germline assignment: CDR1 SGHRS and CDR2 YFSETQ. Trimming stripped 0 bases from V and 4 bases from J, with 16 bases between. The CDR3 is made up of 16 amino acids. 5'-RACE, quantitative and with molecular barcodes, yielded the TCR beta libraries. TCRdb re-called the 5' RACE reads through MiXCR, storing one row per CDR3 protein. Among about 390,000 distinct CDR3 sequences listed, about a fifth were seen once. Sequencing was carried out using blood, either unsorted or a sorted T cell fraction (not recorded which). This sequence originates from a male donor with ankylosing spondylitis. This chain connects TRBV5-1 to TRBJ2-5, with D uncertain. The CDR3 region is CASSLDRASEIETQYF. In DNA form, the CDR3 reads TGCGCCAGCAGCTTGGACCGGGCCTCAGAAATAGAGACCCAGTACTTC.